This TCR beta chain came from a study of siplizumab effects on memory and regulatory T cells. Findings and caveats of the study: With siplizumab, Treg-derived clones averaged roughly 69% of mappable alloreactive CD4+ clones, versus 25% to 30% in controls. The alloresponse seemed to draw substantially on naive T cells, which appeared more diverse than memory cells. Proliferating Tregs' suppressive function in siplizumab cultures went unconfirmed.

On this clone: Its antigen is currently unknown.

Roughly 99,000 TCR templates were assayed per sample. TCRdb keeps only in-frame clones here, not all; method: immunoSEQ multiplex PCR. Among under 130,000 clones, around 93% were seen once, and the ten largest hold around 0.32%. After removal of 4 bases from V and 6 bases from J, the junction contained 13 bases not matched to a gene. This CDR3 region has 16 residues. CDR1 SGHVS and CDR2 FNYEAQ come from the germline V gene. The chain is built from TRBV7-6 and TRBJ2-3; TRBD2 agrees at 7 bases. The clonotype was recovered from a human donor in good health. The sequenced sample was CD4+ T cells sorted from blood. CDR3 loop: CASSSAAGVPGDTQYF. The DNA for the CDR3 is TGTGCCAGCAGCTCTGCCGCGGGGGTGCCAGGGGATACGCAGTATTTT.